Listed below are T cell receptor beta chains from one sample, sequenced in a study of T cells after yellow fever vaccination. TCRdb ran MiXCR on the 5' RACE reads and lists one entry per CDR3 protein. The table shows 300,000 to 350,000 distinct CDR3 sequences, with 4% occurring only once. Sequences were derived from PBMCs, sampled 5 days after the yellow fever booster vaccination. The receptors shown here come from a man aged 18 to 30 who received the YFV17D yellow fever vaccine. The CDR3 runs from the conserved cysteine through the conserved F or W. Fields, in order: clone size, D gene, J gene, V gene, CDR3 protein, CDR3 DNA. D genes are given only for firm matches. Part of the rows lack a size; the others show once, few, many or a class for expanded clones.

few	TRBD2	TRBJ2-2	TRBV18	CASSLLAGVYMDTGELFF	TGTGCCAGCTCACTCCTAGCGGGGGTGTATATGGACACCGGGGAGCTGTTTTTT
few	TRBD1	TRBJ2-6	TRBV20-1	CSAGFRDRKLSGANVLTF	TGCAGTGCTGGCTTCCGGGACAGGAAGCTCTCTGGGGCCAACGTCCTGACTTTC
.	TRBD2	TRBJ2-3	TRBV5-1	CASSLDRGGLTDTQYF	TGCGCCAGCAGCTTGGATCGGGGGGGCCTCACAGATACGCAGTATTTT
few	TRBD1	TRBJ1-4	TRBV2	CASTEQGAGEKLFF	TGTGCCAGCACGGAACAGGGGGCCGGTGAAAAACTGTTTTTT
few	.	TRBJ2-3	TRBV7-9	CASSLFGPAQDTQYF	TGTGCCAGCAGCTTATTCGGACCCGCACAAGATACGCAGTATTTT
few	TRBD2	TRBJ2-2	TRBV5-1	CASSLDRGGIGELFF	TGCGCCAGCAGCTTAGACCGGGGGGGCATCGGGGAGCTGTTTTTT
few	TRBD1	TRBJ1-2	TRBV12-3/TRBV12-4	CASNRGTGYYGYTF	TGTGCCAGCAACCGGGGGACAGGGTACTATGGCTACACCTTC
few	.	TRBJ1-4	TRBV7-9	CASSPDSGGKLFF	TGTGCCAGCAGCCCGGACTCTGGTGGAAAACTGTTTTTT
few	.	TRBJ1-2	TRBV20-1	CSARSQTRLYGYTF	TGCAGTGCTAGATCACAGACAAGACTTTATGGCTACACCTTC
few	.	TRBJ1-5	TRBV20-1	CSASPGLSNQPQHF	TGCAGTGCTAGTCCCGGACTTAGCAATCAGCCCCAGCATTTT
many	.	TRBJ2-1	TRBV27	CASSFTGPYNEQFF	TGTGCCAGCAGTTTCACCGGGCCGTACAATGAGCAGTTCTTC
few	.	TRBJ1-4	TRBV25-1	CASSAGGADEKLFF	TGTGCCAGCAGTGCGGGGGGCGCGGACGAAAAACTGTTTTTT
many	TRBD1	TRBJ1-1	TRBV13	CASSLYDRADTEAFF	TGTGCCAGCAGCTTATATGACAGGGCGGACACTGAAGCTTTCTTT
many	TRBD2	TRBJ2-3	TRBV12-3/TRBV12-4	CASSSSAGGTDTQYF	TGTGCCAGCAGCTCAAGTGCGGGGGGCACAGATACGCAGTATTTT
many	TRBD2	TRBJ2-3	TRBV12-3/TRBV12-4	CASRPPGLETDTQYF	TGTGCCAGCAGGCCCCCGGGACTAGAAACAGATACGCAGTATTTT
.	.	TRBJ2-3	TRBV4-1	CASSQGGLRTDTQYF	TGCGCCAGCAGCCAGGGGGGTCTACGCACAGATACGCAGTATTTT
.	.	TRBJ2-6	TRBV5-1	CASSSGGTGANVLTF	TGCGCCAGCAGCTCAGGGGGGACTGGGGCCAACGTCCTGACTTTC
few	.	TRBJ1-1	TRBV7-9	CASSSALDTEAFF	TGTGCCAGCAGCTCCGCCTTAGACACTGAAGCTTTCTTT
.	.	TRBJ1-1	TRBV7-2	CASSLSTADAFF	TGTGCCAGCAGCTTAAGCACGGCTGACGCTTTCTTT
many	.	TRBJ2-5	TRBV7-2	CASSFWGTQYF	TGTGCCAGCAGCTTCTGGGGGACCCAGTACTTC
many	.	TRBJ2-5	TRBV7-9	CASSFGGMETQYF	TGTGCCAGCAGCTTCGGGGGCATGGAGACCCAGTACTTC
.	TRBD2	TRBJ2-3	TRBV7-2	CASSDTSGPTQYF	TGTGCCAGCAGCGACACTAGCGGACCTACGCAGTATTTT